The subject of this entry is one T cell receptor (beta chain). Its antigen remains unknown. This entry is derived from a study of T cell responses to AZD1222 COVID-19 vaccine. Regarding the study as a whole: Only a handful of people who got AZD1222 tested seropositive at baseline.

Germline V gene data show CDR1 as LNHDA and CDR2 as SQIVND (reference sequence). The CDR3 is 15 amino acids. V lost 5 bases to trimming and J lost 4 bases; unmatched junction nucleotides: 3. TCRdb keeps only in-frame clones here, not all; method: immunoSEQ multiplex PCR. Among some 110,000 clones listed, roughly nine tenths were seen once. The V and J genes are TRBV19 and TRBJ2-1, with TRBD2 identical over 12 bases. This receptor was identified in an adult who received the AZD1222 COVID-19 vaccine. The specimen comprised peripheral blood, sampled 28 days after the second AZD1222 dose. CDR3 nucleotide sequence: TGTGCCAGTAGTCGACTAGCGGGAGATTACAATGAGCAGTTCTTC. As protein: CASSRLAGDYNEQFF.